This entry lists 9 T cell receptor beta chains sequenced from one sample in a study of CD8 T cells in ankylosing spondylitis (dated by TCRdb to the late 2010s). Library generation was performed with 5' RACE. The data were produced on an Illumina HiSeq 2500. TCRdb trimmed public reads at Q25 via fastp, called clones via MiXCR and kept in-frame beta chains. CDR3 protein sequences are deduplicated, and each keeps its most common genes and DNA. This sample comprises 55,000 or so distinct CDR3 sequences, less than 8.5% of them detected only once. Together, the top ten hold over 6.5% of the sample. Sequences were obtained from blood, either unsorted or a sorted T cell fraction (not recorded which). These receptors were obtained from a female donor with ankylosing spondylitis or in good health (not recorded which).

This clonotype was seen ten or more times. The V gene is TRBV3-1, the J gene TRBJ2-2; 7 bases align to TRBD1. The germline CDR1 and CDR2 sequences are LGHDT and YNNKEL (reference sequence). This CDR3 region has 14 residues. The ends lost 8 bases at V and 2 bases at J; junction bases unmatched: 5. CDR3 residues: CASARQGNTGELFF. CDR3 DNA: TGTGCCAGCGCAAGACAGGGAAACACCGGGGAGCTGTTTTTT.

This clonotype was counted at least ten times. The rearrangement uses TRBV18 and TRBJ2-1; 13 nucleotides align to TRBD2. Germline V gives CDR1 KGHSH, CDR2 LQKENI. The V gene end was trimmed by 0 bases and the J gene end by 14 bases; junction bases not matched to a gene: 7. The CDR3 contains 15 residues. For the CDR3, the DNA is TGTGCCAGCTCACCACCATCACTAGCGGGGGGGCAGGAGTTCTTC. This sequence encodes CASSPPSLAGGQEFF.

This clonotype occurred many times. V usage is TRBV5-6 and J usage is TRBJ1-1, with TRBD1 identical over 8 bases. From germline, CDR1 is SGHDT and CDR2 YYEEEE. V shed 4 bases, J shed 1 base, and the junction held 9 bases outside the gene matches. CDR3 length: 16 amino acids. Written as DNA, the CDR3 is TGTGCCAGCAGCATACGGACAGGGAATGCGAACACTGAAGCTTTCTTT. As protein: CASSIRTGNANTEAFF.

The chain links TRBV7-2 to TRBJ2-3; 10 positions match TRBD2. This CDR3 contains 17 residues. V gave up 5 bases and J gave up 5 bases; unmatched junction bases: 13. Germline V CDR1 and CDR2: SGHTA, FQGNSA. CDR3 sequence: CASSPRSSSGGGDTQYF. The CDR3 DNA sequence: TGTGCCAGCAGCCCAAGGAGTTCTAGCGGGGGTGGAGATACGCAGTATTTT.

To note about this clonotype: This may come from a read error, since a much larger clone is one base off. V usage is TRBV20-1 and J usage is TRBJ2-3; 14 bases fit TRBD2. Germline V lookup: CDR1 DFQATT, CDR2 SNEGSKA (reference sequence). The CDR3 is 15 residues long. Unmatched junction bases numbered 8, after V lost 5 bases and J lost 7 bases. The CDR3 is CSAWTSGGPAYTQYF. The CDR3, as DNA: TGCAGTGCTTGGACTAGCGGGGGGCCGGCATATACGCAGTATTTT.

Many counts were recorded for this clonotype. The chain uses TRBV18 and TRBJ1-4, with D perhaps TRBD1 (5 bases). Germline lookup yields CDR1 KGHSH and CDR2 LQKENI. Trimming shortened V by 5 bases and J by 7 bases, and 14 bases separated the two germline ends. The CDR3 consists of 14 residues. This CDR3 is CASSSPGLFEKLFF. As DNA, the CDR3 is TGTGCCAGCTCATCTCCGGGACTTTTTGAAAAACTGTTTTTT.

This clonotype showed up many times. The genes are TRBV5-1 and TRBJ2-3; 12 bases are a match to TRBD2. CDR1 and CDR2 (germline): SGHRS, YFSETQ. Losses at the gene ends were 1 base for V and 11 bases for J; bases not matched to a gene: 11. The CDR3 runs to 16 residues. CDR3 DNA sequence: TGCGCCAGCAGCTTGAGGACTAGCGGGGCTCCTCGGGGGCAGTATTTT. Translation gives CASSLRTSGAPRGQYF. Combining the CDR3 with reference TRBV5-1 and TRBJ2-3 gives the whole variable domain KAGVTQTPRYLIKTRGQQVTLSCSPISGHRSVSWYQQTPGQGLQFLFEYFSETQRNKGNFPGRFSGRQFSNSRSEMNVSTLELGDSALYLCASSLRTSGAPRGQYFGPGTRLTVL.

This rearrangement joins TRBV27 to TRBJ2-7; D is perhaps TRBD2 (7 bases). The CDR3 loop spans 13 amino acids. CDR1 is MNHEY and CDR2 is SMNVEV in the germline V gene (reference sequence). With 2 bases removed from V and 7 bases from J, the gap between germline ends came to 12 bases. The CDR3 nucleotides are TGTGCCAGCAGTTTAGCGGGGGCCGAAGAGCAGTACTTC. It is translated as CASSLAGAEEQYF.

This clonotype was detected many times. The V gene is TRBV29-1, the J gene TRBJ2-7; D may be TRBD1 (7 bases). V shed 5 bases and J shed 7 bases, with 21 bases lying between them. CDR3 length: 14 residues. Germline-derived CDR1 and CDR2 are SQVTM and ANQGSEA. CDR3 nucleotide sequence: TGCAGCGTTTTGGGGTCCGTCGCAGGGGGGGAGCAGTACTTC. Translated, it gives CSVLGSVAGGEQYF.